This TCR beta chain appears in the sequencing data of a study of blood T cell repertoires in COVID-19. Overall study: PBMCs, B-cell-depleted T cells, or T cells were the source of the cDNA or gDNA that made up the material.

This clone appeared a single time. TCRdb keeps only in-frame clones here, not all; method: immunoSEQ multiplex PCR. The table has 70,000 to 90,000 clones, 86% seen once. The specimen was peripheral blood. The source is a man between 60 and 75 years old with acute or convalescent COVID-19.

CDR3 residues: CASNRGGAVETQYF. CDR3 sequence (DNA): TGCGCCAGCAACAGGGGGGGGGCCGTCGAGACCCAGTACTTC. The chain uses TRBV5-1 and TRBJ2-5, with D tentatively TRBD1 (8 bases). CDR1 is SGHRS, CDR2 YFSETQ, per germline. The CDR3 is 14 amino acids. Trimming pared 6 bases from V and 5 bases from J, leaving 17 bases between. Filled out from reference TRBV5-1 and TRBJ2-5, the complete variable domain reads KAGVTQTPRYLIKTRGQQVTLSCSPISGHRSVSWYQQTPGQGLQFLFEYFSETQRNKGNFPGRFSGRQFSNSRSEMNVSTLELGDSALYLCASNRGGAVETQYFGPGTRLLVL.